This TCR beta chain was recovered during a study of T cell changes during pregnancy in multiple sclerosis. Clones were read by immunoSEQ multiplex PCR, and TCRdb kept only the in-frame ones, dropping some. The table has around 21,000 clones, about nine tenths seen once; the top ten hold under 9%. This clone was observed once. The length of the CDR3 is 15 residues. V shed 2 bases and J shed 3 bases, with 11 bases lying between them. Per the germline V gene, CDR1 is MNHEY and CDR2 is SMNVEV (reference sequence). J is TRBJ1-5 and V is TRBV27; unclear D gene. The sequenced sample was CD8+ T cells from peripheral blood mononuclear cells, obtained in the third trimester of pregnancy. The TCR was taken from a female donor in good health, enrolled as a control in a pregnancy study. Here the CDR3 reads CASSLGQGLNQPQHF. CDR3 nucleotides: TGTGCCAGCAGTTTAGGGCAAGGCCTCAATCAGCCCCAGCATTTT.